This TCR beta chain was identified in a study of OX40 agonist ivuxolimab in advanced cancers. For context, the study as a whole: Ivuxolimab was an agonistic, fully human IgG2 monoclonal antibody directed against OX40 (CD134), a costimulatory receptor. Intravenous ivuxolimab was administered to patients every 2 weeks at six dose levels: 0.01, 0.1, 0.3, 1.5, 3 and 10 mg/kg. The monotherapy dose-escalation portion (N = 52 patients) of the phase I ivuxolimab trial is reported in the paper. Of the roughly 50 dose-escalation patients, hepatocellular carcinoma was present in approximately 20, melanoma in approximately 15, renal cell carcinoma in 9 and head and neck cancer in 9. Partial responses were achieved by three dose-escalation patients, of whom one had hepatocellular carcinoma and two had cutaneous melanoma. Patients were allowed to have had prior anti-PD-1, anti-PD-L1 or anti-CTLA-4 therapy, and approximately 40% of the dose-escalation patients had been treated with checkpoint inhibitors. Peripheral TCRbeta sequencing aimed to test whether ivuxolimab altered TCR sequence diversity and caused clonal T-cell expansion. The dose-escalation cohort was over 70% male with a mean age of about 58 years, ranging from roughly 23 to 79.

The study at large found these results: After ivuxolimab, CD8+ T cells had more expanded clones than CD4+ T cells on average. The antigen specificity of the peripheral T cells that underwent clonal expansion was not determined. Low levels of normalized T-cell clonal expansion were also seen in some nonresponding patients. In partial responders in the 0.1-3.0 mg/kg groups, normalized peripheral clonal expansion was found to be among the lowest, especially among CD8+ T cells. Clonal expansion of both CD4+ and CD8+ blood T cells was observed from baseline to week 6 at doses 0.1 to 3.0 mg/kg.

From the cysteine up to the phenylalanine, the CDR3 has a length of 12 residues. The retained sequence is limited to the CDR3, 36 bases, with the frame set at the first base. At the junction V is shortened by 6 bases and J by 4 bases, with 12 bases in between. The germline V gene sets CDR1 to SQVTM and CDR2 to ANQGSEA. Genomic DNA was isolated from the sorted cells so that the TCRbeta CDR3 region could be sequenced. TCRbeta CDR3 regions were sequenced using the immunoSEQ Assay. The table was pulled from immuneACCESS by TCRdb, which kept in-frame rearrangements only. Such tables lose some clones; where checked, under half of the loss comes from unresolved V genes, and the rest has no known cause. A total of roughly 66,000 clones appear in this sample, roughly 87% of them only once. Of the sample, 2.5% is held by the ten largest clones. Comment on this clone: The antigen this receptor binds is unknown. Base qualities are not at hand, and no much larger clone is one base apart.

Patients with a history of autoimmune disease or receiving systemic immunosuppression were excluded from the trial. Peripheral blood for TCR sequencing was collected from all dose cohorts at baseline, on cycle 4 day 1, and on cycle 7 day 1. The samples were taken from a phase I, first-in-human, multicenter, open-label dose-escalation trial of ivuxolimab. Adults with locally advanced or metastatic melanoma, renal cell carcinoma, hepatocellular carcinoma or head and neck squamous cell carcinoma were enrolled in the trial. Before TCR sequencing, CD4+ and CD8+ T cells were separately sorted from peripheral blood.

The sequencing here drew on CD4+ or CD8+ T cells sorted from blood, taken in a trial of the OX40 agonist ivuxolimab. The clonotype was recovered from an adult with an advanced solid tumor such as melanoma, head and neck, liver or kidney cancer. The rearrangement joined TRBV29-1 to TRBJ2-5, and the D gene may be TRBD2, 5 bases matching. The nucleotide sequence is TGCAGCGTGGCGGAGGCGGGAGAGACCCAGTACTTC. Its protein product is CSVAEAGETQYF.